This T cell receptor (beta chain) came from a study of shared clonotypes between healthy human individuals. On the study more broadly: CD8 memory received one plate per donor, CD8 naive two, CD4 memory three and CD4 naive three.

Positively selected for CCR7, the CD45RO-negative cells used as naive CD8 cells excluded terminally differentiated effector memory CD45RA+ cells. Regarding this clone: Its antigen is currently unknown.

Whole-study findings and limits: Limitation of the genetic and exposure-history diversity represented came from the few donors. In the sorted subsets, rarefaction showed sequencing was incomplete despite large depth.

The method was immunoSEQ multiplex PCR; TCRdb's version includes in-frame clones alone and lacks a portion of them. The sample carries about 870,000 clones, approximately 92% recorded once. Sequencing input: naive CD8+ T cells sorted from blood. The sequence derives from a man aged 25 to 40 in good health.

The CDR3: CASSLEGSSSYNEQFF. The CDR3 region has the DNA TGTGCCAGCAGCTTGGAGGGTTCCAGCTCCTACAATGAGCAGTTCTTC. The chain has TRBV5-5 and TRBJ2-1; no definite D call. The CDR3 spans 16 residues. V was pared by 0 bases and J by 0 bases, with 10 bases between. Germline assignment: CDR1 SGHKS and CDR2 YYEKEE (reference sequence).